The 2 T cell receptor beta chains presented below share a single source sample, sequenced in a study of blood T cell repertoires in COVID-19. Clones were sequenced by immunoSEQ multiplex PCR, and TCRdb holds only the in-frame ones, with some missing. The data contain some 200,000 clones, 84% of them seen just once; the ten biggest clones take up 15% to 20%. Sequenced: peripheral blood. The origin of the receptors is a woman aged 80 or older with active or convalescent COVID-19.

This clone was seen ten or more times. The chain carries TRBV21-1 and TRBJ1-5. TRBV21-1 is shown as a pseudogene. The CDR3 has 13 residues. CDR3 bases: TGTGCCAGCGACGATGGAGCCTATCAGCCCCAGCATTTT. Its protein is CASDDGAYQPQHF.

This clone was seen only once. This chain uses TRBV7-3 with TRBJ1-1; 8 bases map to TRBD1. V shed 4 bases, J shed 4 bases, and the junction held 5 bases outside the gene matches. The CDR3 has 14 residues. Germline V CDR1 and CDR2: SGHTA, FQGTGA. CDR3 amino acids: CASSSSGGLTEAFF. The CDR3 coding sequence is TGTGCCAGCAGCTCCTCAGGGGGCCTCACTGAAGCTTTCTTT.